The next 11 T cell receptor beta chains were all read from a single sample in a study of molecular identifiers for immune sequencing clone quantification. TCRdb reprocessed the PCR reads via MiXCR and lists one record per CDR3 protein. The sample carries around 470,000 distinct CDR3 sequences, roughly 25% recorded once. Sequencing used naive CD8+ T cells from blood, with Jurkat cell RNA spiked in. Subset described: FACS-sorted CD8+CD4-CCR7+CD45RA+ naive T cells. The source is a human donor in good health. Some libraries in this study had Jurkat cell RNA spiked in.

This clonotype was seen ten or more times. V usage is TRBV29-1 and J usage is TRBJ2-1; the match to TRBD1 covers 10 bases. The CDR3 contains 14 residues. V lost 6 bases, J lost 6 bases, and 8 bases stayed unmatched. The germline V gene encodes CDR1 SQVTM and CDR2 ANQGSEA. The CDR3 DNA follows: TGCAGCGTGGAGACAGGGGGCGCGTCCAATGAGCAGTTCTTC. Encoded protein: CSVETGGASNEQFF.

There are many counts of this clonotype. V is TRBV12-3 or TRBV12-4 and J is TRBJ1-1; tentative D call: TRBD1 (6 bases). This CDR3 comprises 13 residues. Trimming took off 7 bases at V and 4 bases at J, with 13 bases between the two ends. The CDR3 sequence is CASTNRVRTEAFF. The CDR3 nucleotides are TGTGCCAGCACCAACAGGGTTCGCACTGAAGCTTTCTTT.

This clonotype was recorded at least ten times. The gene calls are TRBV28 and TRBJ2-5, with no clear D. V was trimmed by 7 bases and J by 0 bases, leaving 9 bases between them. Germline V CDR1 and CDR2: MDHEN, SYDVKM. The CDR3 loop spans 13 amino acids. The CDR3 here is CASMAPNQETQYF. In DNA form, the CDR3 reads TGTGCCAGCATGGCGCCGAACCAAGAGACCCAGTACTTC. The full variable domain, rest sourced from reference TRBV28 and TRBJ2-5, is DVKVTQSSRYLVKRTGEKVFLECVQDMDHENMFWYRQDPGLGLRLIYFSYDVKMKEKGDIPEGYSVSREKKERFSLILESASTNQTSMYLCASMAPNQETQYFGPGTRLLVL.

On this clonotype itself: The junction and the germline gene differ at one end; a read error may be behind it. CDR3 amino acids: CASTYSASPEAFF. In nucleotides, the CDR3 is TGTGCGAGTACATACAGTGCGTCGCCTGAAGCTTTCTTT. The V and J genes are TRBV19 and TRBJ1-1; D gene unclear. CDR3 length: 13 amino acids. Germline V CDR1 and CDR2: LNHDA, SQIVND (reference sequence).

The chain is built from TRBV4-2 and TRBJ2-5, with 7 bases fitting TRBD2. Germline CDR1 is LGHNA and CDR2 is YNFKEQ. The CDR3 is 16 amino acids. V lost 1 base to trimming and J lost 2 bases; unmatched junction nucleotides: 7. In nucleotides, the CDR3 is TGTGCCAGCAGCCAAGGGAGCGGGGCCGGACAAGAGACCCAGTACTTC. Its protein is CASSQGSGAGQETQYF.

V gene TRBV20-1 combines with J gene TRBJ2-7; D call uncertain. Germline CDR1 is DFQATT and CDR2 is SNEGSKA (reference sequence). The CDR3 loop spans 18 amino acids. V lost 2 bases to trimming and J lost 3 bases, with 26 bases between them. The CDR3 region is CSARPVRFYDGSFYEQYF. CDR3 nucleotides: TGCAGTGCTAGACCCGTTCGATTCTATGACGGCTCGTTCTACGAGCAGTACTTC.

This rearrangement joins TRBV7-8 to TRBJ2-7; possibly TRBD1 for D (6 bases). Germline CDR1 SGHVS, CDR2 FQNEAQ. Trimming left V 5 bases short and J 7 bases short, with 21 bases between. The CDR3 extends over 15 amino acids. The DNA of the CDR3 is TGTGCCAGCAGCCCTCCCCTGACAGGTGCAGTTGAGCAGTACTTC. Amino acids: CASSPPLTGAVEQYF.

The table lists this clonotype with a few counts. The chain links TRBV28 to TRBJ2-7, with D tentatively TRBD1 (5 bases). The CDR3 totals 15 residues. V dropped 4 bases and J dropped 0 bases, with 13 bases sitting between them. Per germline, CDR1 MDHEN and CDR2 SYDVKM. Here the CDR3 reads CASSWRQYSSYEQYF. CDR3 sequence (DNA): TGTGCCAGCAGTTGGCGACAGTATAGCTCCTACGAGCAGTACTTC.

J is TRBJ2-5 and V is TRBV19; D is possibly TRBD2 (5 bases). V lost 1 base, J lost 2 bases, and 11 bases lay in between. Germline CDR1 is LNHDA and CDR2 is SQIVND (reference sequence). This CDR3 region has 15 residues. CDR3 DNA: TGTGCCAGTAGTATAGCTGGAACTAGGCAAGAGACCCAGTACTTC. It translates to CASSIAGTRQETQYF.

This chain uses TRBV7-9 with TRBJ2-7; D may be TRBD1 (5 bases). In germline, CDR1 is SEHNR, CDR2 FQNEAQ (reference sequence). This CDR3 spans 12 amino acids. The V end was cut by 4 bases, the J end by 6 bases, with 10 bases between. CDR3 loop: CASSSSGCEQYF. The DNA for the CDR3 is TGTGCCAGCAGCTCATCAGGGTGCGAGCAGTACTTC.

On this clonotype itself: A single base separates this from a much larger clone, so it may be a read error. The chain recombines TRBV19 with TRBJ2-2, with D uncertain. The CDR3 length is 12 residues. The germline gives CDR1 LNHDA, CDR2 SQIVND (reference sequence). CDR3 DNA sequence: TGTGCCGGTAGTATGGTCACCGGGGAGCTGTTTTTT. As protein: CAGSMVTGELFF.